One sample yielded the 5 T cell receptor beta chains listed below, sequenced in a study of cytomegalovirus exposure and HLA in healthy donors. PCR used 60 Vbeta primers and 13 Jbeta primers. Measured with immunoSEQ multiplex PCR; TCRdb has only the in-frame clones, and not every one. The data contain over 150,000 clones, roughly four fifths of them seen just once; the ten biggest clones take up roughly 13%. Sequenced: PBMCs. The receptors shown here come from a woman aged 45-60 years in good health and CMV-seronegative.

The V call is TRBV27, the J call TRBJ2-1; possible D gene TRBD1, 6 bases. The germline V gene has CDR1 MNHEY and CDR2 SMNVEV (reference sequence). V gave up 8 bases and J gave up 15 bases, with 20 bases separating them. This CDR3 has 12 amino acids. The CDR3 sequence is CASHRLQGPPFF. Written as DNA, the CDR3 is TGTGCCAGCCATCGCCTACAGGGACCCCCGTTCTTC.

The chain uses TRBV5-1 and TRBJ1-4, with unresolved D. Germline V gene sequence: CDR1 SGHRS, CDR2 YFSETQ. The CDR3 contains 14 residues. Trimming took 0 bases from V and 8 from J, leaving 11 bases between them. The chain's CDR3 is CASSLDTAGEKLFF. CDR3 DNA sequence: TGCGCCAGCAGCTTGGACACCGCCGGGGAAAAACTGTTTTTT. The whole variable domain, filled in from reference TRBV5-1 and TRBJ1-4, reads KAGVTQTPRYLIKTRGQQVTLSCSPISGHRSVSWYQQTPGQGLQFLFEYFSETQRNKGNFPGRFSGRQFSNSRSEMNVSTLELGDSALYLCASSLDTAGEKLFFGSGTQLSVL.

The CDR3: CASSAVNLQETQYF. CDR3 sequence (DNA): TGTGCCAGCAGTGCGGTGAACCTCCAAGAGACCCAGTACTTC. The chain uses TRBV2 and TRBJ2-5; D gene unclear. V lost 4 bases, J lost 1 base, and 10 bases lay in between. This CDR3 has 14 residues. The germline V gene has CDR1 SNHLY and CDR2 FYNNEI.

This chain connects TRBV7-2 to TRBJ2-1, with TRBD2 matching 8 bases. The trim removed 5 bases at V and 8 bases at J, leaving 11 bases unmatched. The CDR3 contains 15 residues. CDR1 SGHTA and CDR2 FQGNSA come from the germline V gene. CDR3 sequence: CASSTQAGAFHEQFF. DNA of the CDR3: TGTGCCAGCAGCACTCAAGCGGGAGCGTTCCATGAGCAGTTCTTC.

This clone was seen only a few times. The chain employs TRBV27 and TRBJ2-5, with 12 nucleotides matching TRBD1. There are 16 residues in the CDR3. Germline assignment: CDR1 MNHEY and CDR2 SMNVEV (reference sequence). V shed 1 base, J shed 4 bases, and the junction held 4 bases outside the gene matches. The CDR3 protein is CASSLLGTGGGETQYF. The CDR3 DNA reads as TGTGCCAGCAGTTTATTGGGGACAGGGGGCGGAGAGACCCAGTACTTC.